This is a list of T cell receptor beta chains from one sample in a study of blood T cell repertoires in COVID-19. TCRdb's table, derived via immunoSEQ multiplex PCR, lists solely in-frame clones and lacks some. The profile shows about 140,000 clones, about four fifths of them singletons. The source material was peripheral blood. The origin of the receptors is a human donor in a cohort sampled during active COVID-19. Each CDR3 is given with its conserved first and last residue. The D gene is left open where the match is weak. Where a row states a size, it is once, few, many or the class of an expanded clone; other rows omit it.

j_call d_call clone_size v_call cdr3_nt cdr3_aa
TRBJ2-7 . . TRBV23-1 TGCGCCAGCGAGCGGTACGAGCAGTACTTC CASERYEQYF
TRBJ1-1 TRBD1 . TRBV3-1/TRBV3-2 TGTGCCAGCAGCCTCGGGACAGCCCGCACTGAAGCTTTCTTT CASSLGTARTEAFF
TRBJ1-1 . . TRBV7-9 TGTGCCAGCAGCTTAAGTGCCGGGGTGAACACTGAAGCTTTCTTT CASSLSAGVNTEAFF
TRBJ2-5 . . TRBV19 TGTGCCAGTAGTTCCCAGACCGGGTCGGGGGAGACCCAGTACTTC CASSSQTGSGETQYF
TRBJ2-7 . . TRBV20-1 TGCAGTGCTAGTGCGTTCGGGGCCCTACATCAGGGGGAGCAGTACTTC CSASAFGALHQGEQYF
TRBJ2-5 TRBD2 . TRBV4-1 TGCGCCAGCAGCCAAGATTTAAGGGGCAGACTAGCGGGAGTGGGAGAGACCCAGTACTTC CASSQDLRGRLAGVGETQYF
TRBJ2-1 . . TRBV19 TGTGCCAGTAGGACTCGCTCCAAGGATGAGCAGTTCTTC CASRTRSKDEQFF
TRBJ2-5 TRBD2 . TRBV11-3 TGTGCCAGCAGCTTAGATGGAGCGGGGGAGACCCAGTACTTC CASSLDGAGETQYF
TRBJ2-2 TRBD1 . TRBV19 TGTGCCAGTAGTAAGGGACAGGGCGTAAACACCGGGGAGCTGTTTTTT CASSKGQGVNTGELFF
TRBJ2-7 TRBD2 . TRBV29-1 TGCAGCGTTGAGGGACTAGCGGGAGGCACAGAGCAGTACTTC CSVEGLAGGTEQYF
TRBJ2-2 TRBD2 . TRBV6-5 TGTGCCAGCAAATGGGGGGGGTTCGGGGAGCTGTTTTTT CASKWGGFGELFF
TRBJ1-2 . . TRBV2 TGTGCCAGCATCCCACCCAGCGCACTCTATGGCTACACCTTC CASIPPSALYGYTF
TRBJ2-3 TRBD1 . TRBV6-6 TGTGCCAGCAGTCCATCCGGGACAGGGGTAACAGATACGCAGTATTTT CASSPSGTGVTDTQYF
TRBJ2-5 . . TRBV4-2 TGTGCCAGCAGCCAATCTTGGGGGGTCGGCCAAGAGACCCAGTACTTC CASSQSWGVGQETQYF
TRBJ1-5 . . TRBV6-5 TGTGCCAGCAGTATTACAGGGCTTAGCAATCAGCCCCAGCATTTT CASSITGLSNQPQHF
TRBJ1-5 . . TRBV4-1 TGCGCCAGCAGCCAGGAAGAACAGGATTATAGCAATCAGCCCCAGCATTTT CASSQEEQDYSNQPQHF
TRBJ1-2 TRBD1 . TRBV15 TGTGCCACCAGCAGGGAGACAGGGGCGGGGGCTATTAACTATGGCTACACCTTC CATSRETGAGAINYGYTF
TRBJ2-7 TRBD2 . TRBV6-5 TGTGCCAGCAGTTACTCCCGACTAGCGGGAGTACACGAGCAGTACTTC CASSYSRLAGVHEQYF
TRBJ2-3 . . TRBV4-1 TGCGCCAGCAGCCAAGATTACTACCTTAGGGGGACGCAGTATTTT CASSQDYYLRGTQYF
TRBJ2-6 TRBD1 once TRBV9 TGTGCCAGCACCTCTTCCACAGGGGGCTCTGGGGCCAACGTCCTGACTTTC CASTSSTGGSGANVLTF
TRBJ2-1 . . TRBV7-9 TGTGCCAGCAGCTGGGCTATGAATGAGCAGTTCTTC CASSWAMNEQFF
TRBJ2-5 . . TRBV7-6 TGTGCCAGCAGCTTCGACCAGCCGGGTATGGAGACCCAGTACTTC CASSFDQPGMETQYF
TRBJ1-6 . . TRBV5-1 TGCGCCAGCAGCTTGGAGTCGTGGGGGCCTGGTATACCCCTCCACTTT CASSLESWGPGIPLHF
TRBJ2-7 . . TRBV28 TGTGCCAGCAGTCCCCACCGACAGCCTACCTACGAGCAGTACTTC CASSPHRQPTYEQYF
TRBJ2-5 TRBD2 . TRBV30 TGTGCCTGGAGTTCCACCGGGGGGGGCAGCGAGACCCAGTACTTC CAWSSTGGGSETQYF
TRBJ2-1 . . TRBV28 TGTGCCAGCAGTTTGGCGGGAAACAATGAGCAGTTCTTC CASSLAGNNEQFF
TRBJ2-7 . . TRBV7-8 TGTGCCAGCAGCAGAACCCGGGACTACGAGCAGTACTTC CASSRTRDYEQYF
TRBJ2-1 . . TRBV18 TGTGCCAGCTCATCTTCTAATGTAGATGAGCAGTTCTTC CASSSSNVDEQFF
TRBJ2-1 TRBD2 . TRBV24-1 TGTGCCACCAGTGATCCAACTAGCGGGACTCGGTCCCATGAGCAGTTCTTC CATSDPTSGTRSHEQFF
TRBJ2-7 . . TRBV6-5 TGTGCCAGCAGTTACTCGGACTGGGAAGAGCAGTACTTC CASSYSDWEEQYF
TRBJ1-2 TRBD1 . TRBV5-1 TGCGCCAGCAGCTTCGGACAGGGCGACTATGGCTACACCTTC CASSFGQGDYGYTF
TRBJ1-1 . . TRBV7-9 TGTGCCAGCAGCTTCTACGGGGGGACGGGAAGGTTCACTGAAGCTTTCTTT CASSFYGGTGRFTEAFF
TRBJ2-2 TRBD2 . TRBV11-2 TGTGCCAGCAGCTTAGATCGGACTAGCGGGAGGGTGCCCCCCGGGGAGCTGTTTTTT CASSLDRTSGRVPPGELFF
TRBJ1-4 . . TRBV28 TGTGCCAGCAGCCCCTTGGGCGGGACCGGAGAAAAACTGTTTTTT CASSPLGGTGEKLFF
TRBJ2-7 . . TRBV9 TGTGCCAGCAGCGTAGGTGTTGAGCGCGTATACGAGCAGTACTTC CASSVGVERVYEQYF
TRBJ1-1 TRBD1 . TRBV20-1 TGCCTGGGACAGTCGAACACTGAAGCTTTCTTT CLGQSNTEAFF
TRBJ1-1 . . TRBV19 TGTGCCAGTGCGCCGGGACAAGTGAACACTGAAGCTTTCTTT CASAPGQVNTEAFF
TRBJ2-1 . . TRBV18 TGTGCCAGCTCACCCGACAGGTACAATGAGCAGTTCTTC CASSPDRYNEQFF
TRBJ1-2 . . TRBV12-3/TRBV12-4 TGTGCCAGCAGTTTGGAGAACTATGGCTACACCTTC CASSLENYGYTF
TRBJ2-7 . . TRBV7-2 TGTGCCAGCACCCCAATGGCCCCAGTTGAGGATTTTTACGAGCAGTACTTC CASTPMAPVEDFYEQYF
TRBJ1-5 . . TRBV30 TGTGCCTGGAGTAGGTCGCGGGCTGATCAGCCCCAGCATTTT CAWSRSRADQPQHF
TRBJ1-4 TRBD1 once TRBV4-1 TGCGCCAGCAGCCAAGACGGACAGGGGGCGCTTGGTGAAAAACTGTTTTTT CASSQDGQGALGEKLFF
TRBJ1-2 . . TRBV27 TGTGCCAGCAGTGCTCCGGGCCTAGGGGCCTATGGCTACACCTTC CASSAPGLGAYGYTF
TRBJ2-5 . . TRBV30 TGTGCCTGGAGTTTGGGGCAGACACGAGGAGAGACCCAGTACTTC CAWSLGQTRGETQYF
TRBJ2-3 . . TRBV7-2 TGTGCCAGCAGCTACAGGGTGGCGGGCACAGATACGCAGTATTTT CASSYRVAGTDTQYF
TRBJ1-4 TRBD1 once TRBV19 TGTGCCAGTAGTTCAACAGGGGTTACAACTAATGAAAAACTGTTTTTT CASSSTGVTTNEKLFF